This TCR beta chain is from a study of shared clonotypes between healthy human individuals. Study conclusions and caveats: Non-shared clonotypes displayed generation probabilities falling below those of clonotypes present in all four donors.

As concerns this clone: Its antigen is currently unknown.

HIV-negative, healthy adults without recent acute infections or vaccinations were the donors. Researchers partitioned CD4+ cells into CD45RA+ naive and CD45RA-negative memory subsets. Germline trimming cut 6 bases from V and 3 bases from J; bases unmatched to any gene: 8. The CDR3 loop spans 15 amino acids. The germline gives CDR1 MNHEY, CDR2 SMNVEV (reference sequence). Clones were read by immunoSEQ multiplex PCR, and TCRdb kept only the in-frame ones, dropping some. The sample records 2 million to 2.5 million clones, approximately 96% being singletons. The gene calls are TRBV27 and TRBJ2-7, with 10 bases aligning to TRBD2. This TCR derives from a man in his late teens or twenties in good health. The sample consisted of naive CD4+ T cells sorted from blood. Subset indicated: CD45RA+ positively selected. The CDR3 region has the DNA TGTGCCAGCAGGTCTTGGACTAGCGGAAACTACGAGCAGTACTTC. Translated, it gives CASRSWTSGNYEQYF.